This TCR beta chain was captured in a study of shared clonotypes between healthy human individuals. V lost 0 bases, J lost 13 bases, and 2 bases stayed unmatched. In germline, CDR1 is LGHNA, CDR2 YNFKEQ. This CDR3 has 14 residues. Study results and limitations: Limited genetic and exposure-history diversity came from having few donors. Sampling was confined to blood; repertoires within tissues likely differ.

Replicate PCRs were loaded with approximately 300 ng DNA from unsorted PBMC, about 30,000 T cell genomes. Clones were sequenced by immunoSEQ multiplex PCR, and TCRdb holds only the in-frame ones, with some missing. The sample lists about half a million clones, roughly 80% occurring once. Comments on this clone: What it binds is unknown.

The specimen sequenced was PBMCs. The sequence came from a woman between 35 and 50 years old in good health. Some clones in this sample may be carry-over from other donors' samples. The chain carries TRBV4-2 and TRBJ2-1, with 14 bases aligning to TRBD2. The CDR3 DNA is TGTGCCAGCAGCCAAGATGGGACTAGCGGGAGTCAGTTCTTC. This gives the protein CASSQDGTSGSQFF.